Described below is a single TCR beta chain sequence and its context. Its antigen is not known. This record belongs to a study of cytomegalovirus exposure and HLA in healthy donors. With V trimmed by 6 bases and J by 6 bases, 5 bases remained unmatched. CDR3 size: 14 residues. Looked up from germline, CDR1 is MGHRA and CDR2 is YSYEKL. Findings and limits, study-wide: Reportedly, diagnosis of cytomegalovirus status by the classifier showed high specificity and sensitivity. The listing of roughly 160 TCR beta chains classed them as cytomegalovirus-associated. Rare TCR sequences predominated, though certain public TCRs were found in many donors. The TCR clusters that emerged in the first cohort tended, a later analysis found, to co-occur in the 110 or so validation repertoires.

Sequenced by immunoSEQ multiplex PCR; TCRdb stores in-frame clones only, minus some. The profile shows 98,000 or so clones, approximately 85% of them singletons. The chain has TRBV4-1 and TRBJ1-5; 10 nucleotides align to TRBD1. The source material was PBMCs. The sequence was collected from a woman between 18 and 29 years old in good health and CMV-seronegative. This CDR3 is CASRGTGVSQPQHF. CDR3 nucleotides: TGCGCCAGCAGGGGGACAGGGGTCAGTCAGCCCCAGCATTTT.